This TCR beta chain was retrieved from a study of cytomegalovirus exposure and HLA in healthy donors. Study outcomes and limitations: Being productive about 87% or about 30% of the time was typical of most TCR beta V segments in an earlier analysis. A few V segments could not be told apart, such as TRBV6-2 and TRBV6-3, and were left out. The study carried out a later analysis of TCR beta sequences. It associated around 17,000 of them with specific HLA alleles at a false discovery rate of 0.05.

A note on this clone: Its specificity is not known.

PCR primers comprised 60 Vbeta and 13 Jbeta primers. The table came from immunoSEQ multiplex PCR; TCRdb's copy has only in-frame clones and leaves some out. Here the sample spans under 200,000 clones, about three quarters being singletons. V dropped 4 bases and J dropped 5; count of bases not matched to a gene: 9. There are 15 residues in the CDR3. Germline assignment: CDR1 MGHRA and CDR2 YSYEKL. The J gene is TRBJ1-2, the V gene TRBV4-1; 8 bases fit TRBD1. The sequence came from a woman aged 45-65 years in good health and CMV-seropositive. The sequencing sample was made of PBMCs. CDR3 sequence reads: CASSRPDREAYGYTF. The CDR3, as DNA: TGCGCCAGCAGCCGTCCGGACAGGGAGGCGTATGGCTACACCTTC.